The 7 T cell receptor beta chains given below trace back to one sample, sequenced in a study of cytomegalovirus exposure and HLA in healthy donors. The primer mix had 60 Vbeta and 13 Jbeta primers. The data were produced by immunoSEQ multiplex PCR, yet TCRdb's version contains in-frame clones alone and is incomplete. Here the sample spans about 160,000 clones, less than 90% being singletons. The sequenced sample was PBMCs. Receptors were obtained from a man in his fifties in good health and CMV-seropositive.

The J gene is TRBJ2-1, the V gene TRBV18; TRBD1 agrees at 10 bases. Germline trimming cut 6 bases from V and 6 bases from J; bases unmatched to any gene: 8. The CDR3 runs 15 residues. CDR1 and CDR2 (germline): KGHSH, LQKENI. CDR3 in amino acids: CASSDGTGAFNEQFF. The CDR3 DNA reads TGTGCCAGCTCGGACGGGACAGGGGCCTTCAATGAGCAGTTCTTC.

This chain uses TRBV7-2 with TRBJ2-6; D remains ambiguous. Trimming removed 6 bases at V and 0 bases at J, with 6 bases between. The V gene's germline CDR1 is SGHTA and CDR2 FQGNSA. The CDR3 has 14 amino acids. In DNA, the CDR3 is TGTGCCAGCAGGCTGAGCTCTGGGGCCAACGTCCTGACTTTC. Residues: CASRLSSGANVLTF.

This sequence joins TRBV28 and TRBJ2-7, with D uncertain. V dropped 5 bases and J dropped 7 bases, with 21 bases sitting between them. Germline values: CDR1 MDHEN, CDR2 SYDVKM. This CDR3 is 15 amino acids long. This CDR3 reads CASSPPPPAPGEQYF. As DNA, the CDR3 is TGTGCCAGCAGTCCGCCCCCCCCGGCCCCAGGAGAGCAGTACTTC.

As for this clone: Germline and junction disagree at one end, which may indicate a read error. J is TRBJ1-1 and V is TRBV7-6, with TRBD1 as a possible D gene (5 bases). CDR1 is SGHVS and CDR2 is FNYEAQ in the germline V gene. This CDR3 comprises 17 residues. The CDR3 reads CAGSLGALFGGTTEAFF. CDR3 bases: TGTGCCGGCAGCTTAGGGGCCTTATTCGGGGGGACCACTGAAGCTTTCTTT.

Here the CDR3 reads CASSLATDSNQPQHF. The CDR3 nucleotides are TGTGCCAGCAGCTTAGCAACAGATAGCAATCAGCCCCAGCATTTT. The chain is built from TRBV7-2 and TRBJ1-5; D unresolved. The V gene lost 0 bases and the J gene lost 0 bases, with 6 bases spanning the gap. CDR1 and CDR2 (germline): SGHTA, FQGNSA. There are 15 residues in the CDR3. Based on the CDR3 plus reference TRBV7-2 and TRBJ1-5, the full variable domain is GAGVSQSPSNKVTEKGKDVELRCDPISGHTALYWYRQSLGQGLEFLIYFQGNSAPDKSGLPSDRFSAERTGGSVSTLTIQRTQQEDSAVYLCASSLATDSNQPQHFGDGTRLSIL.

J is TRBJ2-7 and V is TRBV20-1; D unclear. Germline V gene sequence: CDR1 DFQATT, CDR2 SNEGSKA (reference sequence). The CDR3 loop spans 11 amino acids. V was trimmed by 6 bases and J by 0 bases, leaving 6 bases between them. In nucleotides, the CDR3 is TGCAGTGCGGGCCGCTCCTACGAGCAGTACTTC. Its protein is CSAGRSYEQYF.

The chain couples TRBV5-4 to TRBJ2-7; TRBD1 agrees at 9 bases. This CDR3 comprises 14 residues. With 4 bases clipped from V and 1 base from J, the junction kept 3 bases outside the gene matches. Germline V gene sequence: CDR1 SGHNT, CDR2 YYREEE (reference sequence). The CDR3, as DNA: TGTGCCAGCAGCCCGGACAGGGGTTCCTACGAGCAGTACTTC. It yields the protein CASSPDRGSYEQYF. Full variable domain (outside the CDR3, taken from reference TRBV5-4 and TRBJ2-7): ETGVTQSPTHLIKTRGQQVTLRCSSQSGHNTVSWYQQALGQGPQFIFQYYREEENGRGNFPPRFSGLQFPNYSSELNVNALELDDSALYLCASSPDRGSYEQYFGPGTRLTVT.